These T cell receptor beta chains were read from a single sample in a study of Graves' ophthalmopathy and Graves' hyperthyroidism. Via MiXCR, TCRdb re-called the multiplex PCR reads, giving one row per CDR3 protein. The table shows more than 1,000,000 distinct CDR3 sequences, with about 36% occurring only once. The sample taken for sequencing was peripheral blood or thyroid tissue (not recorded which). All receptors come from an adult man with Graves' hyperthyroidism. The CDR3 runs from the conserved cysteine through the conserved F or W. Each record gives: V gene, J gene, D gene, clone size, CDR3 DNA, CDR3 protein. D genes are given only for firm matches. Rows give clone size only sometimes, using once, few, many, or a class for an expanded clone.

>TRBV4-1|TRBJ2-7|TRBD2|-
TGCGCCAGCAGCCAACCGGGAGCGGGAGCCTCCCCCGAGCAGTACTTC
CASSQPGAGASPEQYF
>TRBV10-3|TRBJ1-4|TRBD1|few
TGTGCCAGCAGTGGGTTAGGGACAGGGTTTGAAAAACTGTTTTTT
CASSGLGTGFEKLFF
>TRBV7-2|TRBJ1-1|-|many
TGTGCCAGCAGCCCACGGCCGGGACATTTGAACACTGAAGCTTTCTTT
CASSPRPGHLNTEAFF
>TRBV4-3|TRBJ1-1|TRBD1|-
TGCGCCAGCAGCCATCCGGGACAGGGGATTCTGAACACTGAAGCTTTCTTT
CASSHPGQGILNTEAFF
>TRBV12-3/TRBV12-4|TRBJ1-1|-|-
TGTGCCAGCAGTTTATCAGGGGTTGACACTGAAGCTTTCTTT
CASSLSGVDTEAFF
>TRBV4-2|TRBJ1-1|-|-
TGTGCCAGCAGCCAAGGGAGCTGGGGGACTGAAGCTTTCTTT
CASSQGSWGTEAFF
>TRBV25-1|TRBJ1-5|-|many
TGTGCCAGCAGTTCCGGCCTCGGGACGCCCCAGCATTTT
CASSSGLGTPQHF
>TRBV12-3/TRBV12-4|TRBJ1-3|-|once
TGTGCCAGCAGTTTGGGGCGGCCGAACACCATATATTTT
CASSLGRPNTIYF
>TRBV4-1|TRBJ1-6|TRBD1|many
TGCGCCAGCAGCCACACGGGACAGGACAATTCACCCCTCCACTTT
CASSHTGQDNSPLHF
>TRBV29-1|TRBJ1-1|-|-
TGCAGCGTCGGGAGGACTGAAGCTTTCTTT
CSVGRTEAFF
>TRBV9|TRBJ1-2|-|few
TGTGCCAGCAGCGGCGGGGGGTCCTACGGTGGCTACACCTTC
CASSGGGSYGGYTF